This TCR beta chain derives from a study of T cell responses to AZD1222 COVID-19 vaccine. Worth noting for this clone: The antigen is undetermined.

General study findings and limits: There were repertoire samples only from the period after the peak T cell response. Nearly half of unique spike-specific TCRs reportedly avoided B.1.351 and B.1.1.7 mutated regions. Along spike, vaccine-associated CD4 TCRs were found throughout, with dominance at 160-218 and 743-854.

Some clones are missing from TCRdb's copy, which holds only in-frame ones; the method was immunoSEQ multiplex PCR. The sample holds about 66,000 clones; around nine tenths are singletons and the top ten take more than 4.5%. The CDR3 covers 12 residues. Germline V gene sequence: CDR1 SNHLY, CDR2 FYNNEI. Trimming cost V 7 bases and J 5 bases, with 11 bases left between them. The TCR originated in an adult who received the MenACWY meningococcal vaccine as a control. The chain is built from TRBV2 and TRBJ2-5, with D tentatively TRBD2 (5 bases). This sample comprised peripheral blood, obtained 28 days after the second dose of the MenACWY control vaccine. The DNA of the CDR3 is TGTGCCAGCAATCTTGGGGAGGAGACCCAGTACTTC. Translating it yields CASNLGEETQYF.